The 6 T cell receptor beta chains reported below all come from one sample, sequenced in a study of cytomegalovirus exposure and HLA in healthy donors. PCR was performed using 60 Vbeta and 13 Jbeta primers. Data came from immunoSEQ multiplex PCR; TCRdb stores just in-frame clones and leaves some out. The table shows about 130,000 clones, with around 77% occurring only once. The sequenced material came from PBMCs. These receptors originate from a woman aged 55 to 70 in good health and CMV-seronegative.

This rearrangement joins TRBV7-3 to TRBJ2-1; 9 bases are shared with TRBD2. The ends lost 6 bases at V and 8 bases at J; junction bases unmatched: 14. CDR3 size: 16 residues. Germline CDR1 is SGHTA and CDR2 is FQGTGA. In nucleotides, the CDR3 is TGTGCCAGCAGTCCTACCTTTAGCGGGGGCATAGATGAGCAGTTCTTC. Its protein product is CASSPTFSGGIDEQFF. The variable domain in full, with the rest retrieved from reference TRBV7-3 and TRBJ2-1, is GAGVSQTPSNKVTEKGKYVELRCDPISGHTALYWYRQSLGQGPEFLIYFQGTGAADDSGLPNDRFFAVRPEGSVSTLKIQRTERGDSAVYLCASSPTFSGGIDEQFFGPGTRLTVL.

This clone was observed at least ten times. The chain uses TRBV6-1 and TRBJ1-2; D remains unclear. V gave up 4 bases and J gave up 0 bases, with 6 bases separating them. Germline CDR1 reads MNHNS; CDR2 reads SASEGT. The CDR3 has 13 residues. The CDR3: CASSATANYGYTF. DNA for the CDR3: TGTGCCAGCAGTGCGACTGCTAACTATGGCTACACCTTC.

CDR3 nucleotides: TGTGCCAGCAGCTTAGGAGCGGGGGGTGGTGGGACCCAGTACTTC. Its protein product is CASSLGAGGGGTQYF. J is TRBJ2-5 and V is TRBV11-2; 9 nucleotides line up with TRBD2. The V gene's germline CDR1 is SGHAT and CDR2 FQNNGV. The V and J ends lost 1 base and 7 bases, in that order; junction bases with no gene match: 7. This CDR3 is built from 15 residues. Drawing the rest from reference TRBV11-2 and TRBJ2-5, the complete variable domain is EAGVAQSPRYKIIEKRQSVAFWCNPISGHATLYWYQQILGQGPKLLIQFQNNGVVDDSQLPKDRFSAERLKGVDSTLKIQPAKLEDSAVYLCASSLGAGGGGTQYFGPGTRLLVL.

This clone was observed a few times. This sequence joins TRBV7-6 and TRBJ2-7; 7 nucleotides agree with TRBD1. Trimming removed 1 base from V and 6 bases from J; junction bases left unmatched: 9. This CDR3 region has 15 residues. The germline CDR1 and CDR2 sequences are SGHVS and FNYEAQ. CDR3 protein: CASSLVRGPAGEQYF. The CDR3, as DNA: TGTGCCAGCAGCTTAGTGAGGGGGCCGGCGGGCGAGCAGTACTTC.

This clone came up once. This sequence joins TRBV6-4 and TRBJ2-1, with 8 positions matching TRBD1. Germline-derived CDR1 and CDR2 are MRHNA and SNTAGT. The CDR3 loop spans 15 amino acids. J lost 0 bases, V lost 3 bases, and 1 base had no gene match. DNA of the CDR3: TGTGCCAGCAGTGAGGACAGGGACTCCTACAATGAGCAGTTCTTC. It encodes CASSEDRDSYNEQFF.

The rearrangement uses TRBV2 and TRBJ2-2, with 7 nucleotides matching TRBD2. The CDR3 spans 13 residues. CDR1 and CDR2 (germline): SNHLY, FYNNEI. V lost 7 bases, J lost 5 bases, and 4 bases stayed unmatched. CDR3: CASMGGVTGELFF. In DNA form, the CDR3 reads TGTGCCAGCATGGGGGGGGTAACCGGGGAGCTGTTTTTT.